The 5 T cell receptor beta chains below were found in one sample sequenced in a study of blood T cell repertoires in COVID-19. Using immunoSEQ multiplex PCR, the repertoire was profiled, and TCRdb retains in-frame clones only, with some absent. Of fewer than 250,000 clones detected, roughly 80% appear once; the ten largest clones hold 4.8%. The sequenced sample consisted of PBMCs or T cells enriched from blood (not recorded which). These receptor sequences come from a woman aged 45 to 65 who had been exposed to COVID-19.

The rearrangement uses TRBV19 and TRBJ2-1, with 10 nucleotides matching TRBD2. After removal of 6 bases from V and 8 bases from J, the junction contained 7 bases not matched to a gene. Germline V gene sequence: CDR1 LNHDA, CDR2 SQIVND (reference sequence). The CDR3 loop spans 14 amino acids. The CDR3 reads CASRGSGGRHEQFF. The CDR3 region has the DNA TGTGCCAGTAGAGGTAGCGGGGGGCGACATGAGCAGTTCTTC.

This clone has just one count. CDR3 DNA: TGTGCCACCAGTGCGGCAGGGGGGAACTATGGCTACACCTTC. This codes for CATSAAGGNYGYTF. V is TRBV24-1 and J is TRBJ1-2; 7 nucleotides align to TRBD1. J was trimmed by 2 bases and V by 5 bases; bases with no gene match: 4. The CDR3 runs 14 residues. Germline values: CDR1 KGHDR, CDR2 SFDVKD.

CDR3 in DNA: TGTGCCAGCAGTGATGGGCTTGCTGGTGGGGGGGACTCCGATAACTATGGCTACACCTTC. Its protein is CASSDGLAGGGDSDNYGYTF. This chain connects TRBV6-1 to TRBJ1-2, with TRBD1 as a possible D gene (5 bases). Trimming left V 3 bases short and J 1 base short, with 27 bases between. Germline V gives CDR1 MNHNS, CDR2 SASEGT. The CDR3 contains 20 residues.

On this clone: Other DNA sequences in the sample encode the same CDR3. The chain carries TRBV5-1 and TRBJ1-1; the D is unclear. The CDR3 is 14 amino acids. The V and J ends lost 0 bases and 2 bases respectively, with 8 bases between them. CDR1 SGHRS and CDR2 YFSETQ come from the germline V gene. The DNA of the CDR3 is TGCGCCAGCAGCTTGGCGACGGGAAACACTGAAGCTTTCTTT. It yields the protein CASSLATGNTEAFF.

The chain links TRBV5-1 to TRBJ1-4, with 7 bases identical to TRBD1. The V and J ends lost 1 base and 4 bases, in that order; junction bases with no gene match: 4. The CDR3 consists of 15 residues. CDR1 and CDR2 from the germline V gene are SGHRS and YFSETQ. The CDR3 is CASSLLGQLNEKLFF. DNA of the CDR3: TGCGCCAGCAGCTTGCTGGGACAGCTTAATGAAAAACTGTTTTTT.